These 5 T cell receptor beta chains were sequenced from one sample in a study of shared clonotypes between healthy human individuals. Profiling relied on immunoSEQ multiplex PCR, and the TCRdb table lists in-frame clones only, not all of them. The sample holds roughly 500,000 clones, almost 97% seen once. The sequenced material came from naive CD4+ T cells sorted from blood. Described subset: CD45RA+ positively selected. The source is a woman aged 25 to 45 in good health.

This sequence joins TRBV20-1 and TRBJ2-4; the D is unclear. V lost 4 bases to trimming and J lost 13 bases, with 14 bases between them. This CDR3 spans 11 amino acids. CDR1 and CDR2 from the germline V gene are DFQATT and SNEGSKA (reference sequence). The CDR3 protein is CSATRGPIQYF. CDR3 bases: TGCAGTGCTACCCGCGGCCCTATCCAGTACTTC.

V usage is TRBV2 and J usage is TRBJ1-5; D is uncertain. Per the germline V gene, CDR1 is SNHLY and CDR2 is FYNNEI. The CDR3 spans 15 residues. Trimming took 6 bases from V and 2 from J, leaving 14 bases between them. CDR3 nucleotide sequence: TGTGCCAGCAGGGCCGGGCCGAGCGGCAATCAGCCCCAGCATTTT. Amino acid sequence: CASRAGPSGNQPQHF.

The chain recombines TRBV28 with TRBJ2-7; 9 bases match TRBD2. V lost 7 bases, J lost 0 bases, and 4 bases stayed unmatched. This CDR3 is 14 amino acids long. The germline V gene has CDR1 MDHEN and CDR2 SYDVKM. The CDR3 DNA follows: TGTGCCAGCATCGCTAGCGGGGCCTCCTACGAGCAGTACTTC. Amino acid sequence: CASIASGASYEQYF.

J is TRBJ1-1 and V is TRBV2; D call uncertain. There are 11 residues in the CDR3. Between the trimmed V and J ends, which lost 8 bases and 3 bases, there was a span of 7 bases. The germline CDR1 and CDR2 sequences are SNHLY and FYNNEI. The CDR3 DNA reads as TGTGCCAGCGACGTACACACTGAAGCTTTCTTT. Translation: CASDVHTEAFF. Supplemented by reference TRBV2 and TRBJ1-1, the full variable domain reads EPEVTQTPSHQVTQMGQEVILRCVPISNHLYFYWYRQILGQKVEFLVSFYNNEISEKSEIFDDQFSVERPDGSNFTLKIRSTKLEDSAMYFCASDVHTEAFFGQGTRLTVV.

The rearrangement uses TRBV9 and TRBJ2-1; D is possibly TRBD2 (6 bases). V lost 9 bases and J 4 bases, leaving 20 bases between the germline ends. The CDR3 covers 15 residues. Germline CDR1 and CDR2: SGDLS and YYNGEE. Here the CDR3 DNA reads TGTGCCAAACGATCTTTGGACTATCATTACAATGAGCAGTTCTTC. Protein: CAKRSLDYHYNEQFF.